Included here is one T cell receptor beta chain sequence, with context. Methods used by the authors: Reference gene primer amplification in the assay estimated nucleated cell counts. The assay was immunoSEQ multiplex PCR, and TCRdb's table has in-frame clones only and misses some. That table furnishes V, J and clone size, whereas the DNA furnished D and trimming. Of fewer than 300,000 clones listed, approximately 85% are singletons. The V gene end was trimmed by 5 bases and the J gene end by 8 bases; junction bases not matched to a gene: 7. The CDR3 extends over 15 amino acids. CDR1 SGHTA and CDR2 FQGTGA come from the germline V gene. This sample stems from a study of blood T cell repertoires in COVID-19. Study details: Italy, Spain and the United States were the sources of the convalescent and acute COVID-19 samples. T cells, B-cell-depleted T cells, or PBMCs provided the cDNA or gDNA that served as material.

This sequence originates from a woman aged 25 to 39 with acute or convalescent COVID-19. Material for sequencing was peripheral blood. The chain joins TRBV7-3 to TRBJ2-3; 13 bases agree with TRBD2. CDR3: CASSGGLAGRATQYF. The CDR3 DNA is TGTGCCAGCAGCGGGGGACTAGCGGGACGGGCTACGCAGTATTTT.